The clone carrying this T cell receptor beta chain occurred many times. The antigen is undetermined. An end of the junction does not agree with germline; a read error may underlie this. This record comes from a study of response to subunit inactivated influenza vaccine. In germline, CDR1 is SGHRS, CDR2 YFSETQ. CDR3 length: 13 residues. Study-level findings and limits: The study's authors posited that every seasonal influenza vaccination enlists few new T cells.

MiXCR, run by TCRdb on the RT-PCR reads, gives a single entry per CDR3 protein. This table has 650,000 to 700,000 distinct CDR3 sequences, around a sixth appearing once. This clonotype was obtained from a man in his fifties who received an inactivated influenza vaccine. V usage is TRBV5-1 and J usage is TRBJ2-3; no clear D. Sequenced material: PBMCs from blood, taken 12 days after vaccination. The CDR3, as DNA: TGTGCCAGCAGCTTAGATAGCACAGATACGCAGTATTTT. Translated: CASSLDSTDTQYF. The complete variable domain, with remaining parts taken from reference TRBV5-1 and TRBJ2-3, reads KAGVTQTPRYLIKTRGQQVTLSCSPISGHRSVSWYQQTPGQGLQFLFEYFSETQRNKGNFPGRFSGRQFSNSRSEMNVSTLELGDSALYLCASSLDSTDTQYFGPGTRLTVL.